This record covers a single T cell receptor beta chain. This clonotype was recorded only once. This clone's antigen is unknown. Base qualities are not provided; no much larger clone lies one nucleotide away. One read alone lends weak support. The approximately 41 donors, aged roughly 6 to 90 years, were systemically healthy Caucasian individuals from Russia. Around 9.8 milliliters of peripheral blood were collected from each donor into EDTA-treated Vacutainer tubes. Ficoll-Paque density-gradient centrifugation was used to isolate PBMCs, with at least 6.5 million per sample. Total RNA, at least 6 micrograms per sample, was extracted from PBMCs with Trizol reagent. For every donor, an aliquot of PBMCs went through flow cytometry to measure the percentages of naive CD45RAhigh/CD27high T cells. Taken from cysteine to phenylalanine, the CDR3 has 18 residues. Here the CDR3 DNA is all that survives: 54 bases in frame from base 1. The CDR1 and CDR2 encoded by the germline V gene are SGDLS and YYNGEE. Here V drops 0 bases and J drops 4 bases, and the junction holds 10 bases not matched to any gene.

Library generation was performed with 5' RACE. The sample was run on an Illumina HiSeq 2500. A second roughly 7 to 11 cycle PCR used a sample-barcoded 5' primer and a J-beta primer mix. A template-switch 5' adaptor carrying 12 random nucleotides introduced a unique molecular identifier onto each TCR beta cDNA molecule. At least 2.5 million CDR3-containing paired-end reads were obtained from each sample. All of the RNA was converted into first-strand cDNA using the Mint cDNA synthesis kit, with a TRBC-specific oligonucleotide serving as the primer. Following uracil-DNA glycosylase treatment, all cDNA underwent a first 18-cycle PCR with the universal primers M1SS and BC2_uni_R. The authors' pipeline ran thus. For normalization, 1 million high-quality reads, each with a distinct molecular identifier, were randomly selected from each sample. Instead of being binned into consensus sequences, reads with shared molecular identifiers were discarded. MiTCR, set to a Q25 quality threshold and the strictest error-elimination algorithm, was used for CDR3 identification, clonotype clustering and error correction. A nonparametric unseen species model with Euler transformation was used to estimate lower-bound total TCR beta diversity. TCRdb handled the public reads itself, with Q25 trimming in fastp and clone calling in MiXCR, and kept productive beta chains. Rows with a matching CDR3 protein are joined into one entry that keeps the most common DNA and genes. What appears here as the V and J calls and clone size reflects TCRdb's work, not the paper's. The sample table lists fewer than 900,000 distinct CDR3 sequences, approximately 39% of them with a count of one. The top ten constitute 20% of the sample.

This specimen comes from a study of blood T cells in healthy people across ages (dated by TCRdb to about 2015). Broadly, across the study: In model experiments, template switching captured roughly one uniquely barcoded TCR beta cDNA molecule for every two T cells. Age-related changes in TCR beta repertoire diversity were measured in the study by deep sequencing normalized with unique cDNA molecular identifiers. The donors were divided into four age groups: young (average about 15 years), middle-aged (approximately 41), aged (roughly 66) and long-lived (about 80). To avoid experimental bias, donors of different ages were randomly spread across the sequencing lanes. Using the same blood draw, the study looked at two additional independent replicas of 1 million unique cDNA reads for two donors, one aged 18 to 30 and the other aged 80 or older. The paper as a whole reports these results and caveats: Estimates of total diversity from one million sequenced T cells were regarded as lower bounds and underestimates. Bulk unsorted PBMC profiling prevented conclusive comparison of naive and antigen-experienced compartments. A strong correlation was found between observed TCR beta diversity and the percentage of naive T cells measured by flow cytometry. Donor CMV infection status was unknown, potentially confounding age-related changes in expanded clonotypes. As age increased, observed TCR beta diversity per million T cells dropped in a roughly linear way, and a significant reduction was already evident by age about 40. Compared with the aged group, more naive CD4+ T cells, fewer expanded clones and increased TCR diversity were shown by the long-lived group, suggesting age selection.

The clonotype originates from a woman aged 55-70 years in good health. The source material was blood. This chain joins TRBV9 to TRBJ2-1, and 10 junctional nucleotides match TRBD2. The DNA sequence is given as TGTGCCAGCAGCGTAGAGAGTAGCGGGGGGTTTCTTTACAATGAGCAGTTCTTC. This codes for CASSVESSGGFLYNEQFF. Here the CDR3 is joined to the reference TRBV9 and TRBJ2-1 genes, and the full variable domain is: DSGVTQTPKHLITATGQRVTLRCSPRSGDLSVYWYQQSLDQGLQFLIQYYNGEERAKGNILERFSAQQFPDLHSELNLSSLELGDSALYFCASSVESSGGFLYNEQFFGPGTRLTVL.